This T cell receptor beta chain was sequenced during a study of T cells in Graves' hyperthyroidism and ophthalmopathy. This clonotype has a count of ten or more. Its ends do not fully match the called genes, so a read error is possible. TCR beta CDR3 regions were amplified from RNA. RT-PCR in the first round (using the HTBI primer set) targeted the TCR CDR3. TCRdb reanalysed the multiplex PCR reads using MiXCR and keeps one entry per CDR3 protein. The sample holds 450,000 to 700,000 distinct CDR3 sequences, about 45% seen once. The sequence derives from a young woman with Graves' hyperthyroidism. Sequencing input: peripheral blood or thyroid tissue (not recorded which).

CDR3 loop: CASSVQGDF. The CDR3 nucleotides are TGTGCCAGCAGTGTACAGGGAGACTTC. This chain joins TRBV6-1 and TRBJ1-2, with a tentative D call TRBD1 (6 bases). The CDR3 has 9 residues. Germline V gene lookup returns CDR1 MNHNS and CDR2 SASEGT.